The sequence of this T cell receptor beta chain was determined in a study of blood T cells in healthy people across ages (dated by TCRdb to 2015 to 2017). Broadly, across the study: In model experiments, roughly one uniquely barcoded TCR beta cDNA molecule per two T cells was captured by template switching. The study analyzed two additional independent replicas of 1 million unique cDNA reads from the same blood draw for two donors, one aged 18 to 30 and one aged 80 or older. The donors were divided into four age groups: young (average around 16 years), middle-aged (around 37), aged (about 61) and long-lived (about 84). Using deep sequencing normalized with unique cDNA molecular identifiers, the study measured how TCR beta repertoire diversity changes with age. Overall study results and their limits: As age increased, observed TCR beta diversity per million T cells dropped in a roughly linear way, and a significant reduction was already evident by age around 41. Estimates of total diversity based on one million sequenced T cells were regarded as lower bounds and as underestimates. Donor CMV infection status was unknown, potentially confounding age-related changes in expanded clonotypes. A strong correlation was found between observed TCR beta diversity and the percentage of naive T cells measured by flow cytometry. Because profiling used bulk unsorted PBMCs, naive and antigen-experienced compartments could not be compared conclusively. Compared with the aged group, the long-lived group had more naive CD4+ T cells, fewer expanded clones and increased TCR diversity, a pattern suggesting age selection.

The germline V gene (reference sequence) specifies SEHNR as CDR1 and FQNEAQ as CDR2. The CDR3 runs 15 amino acids, cysteine and phenylalanine included. Solely the CDR3 DNA is kept, with 45 bases framed from the first base. Relative to germline, V is 5 bases shorter and J is 3 bases shorter, with 16 bases between their ends. Library generation was performed with 5' RACE. The sequencer listed for this sample is Illumina HiSeq 2500. A second PCR of 7 to 11 cycles was run with a J-beta primer mix and a sample-barcoded 5' primer. A unique molecular identifier was introduced onto each TCR beta cDNA molecule by a template-switch 5' adaptor carrying 12 random nucleotides. Each sample yielded at least 3 million CDR3-containing paired-end reads. First-strand cDNA synthesis was performed from all RNA using the Mint cDNA synthesis kit, with priming by a TRBC-specific oligonucleotide. After uracil-DNA glycosylase treatment, a first 18-cycle PCR used universal primers M1SS and BC2_uni_R on all cDNA. As for how the authors treated the data: For normalization, 1 million high-quality reads were randomly selected from each sample, with every read carrying a distinct molecular identifier. Reads sharing molecular identifiers were discarded rather than binned into consensus sequences. MiTCR, with a Q25 quality threshold and the strictest error-elimination algorithm, was used for CDR3 identification, clonotype clustering and error correction. A nonparametric unseen species model using Euler transformation provided a lower-bound estimate of total TCR beta diversity. TCRdb reanalyzed the raw reads on its own, using fastp at Q25 for trimming and MiXCR for clone calling, and kept in-frame beta chains. Each CDR3 protein gets just one entry, which takes the most common genes and DNA from the rows behind it. The V and J calls and clone size come from TCRdb's table, not from the authors' own analysis. The sample table contains 600,000 to 1,000,000 distinct CDR3 sequences; only one count was recorded for 20% to 25% of them. More than 3% of the sample is in the top ten clones.

In regard to this clonotype: Its target antigen remains unknown. Nothing much larger sits one base from this clone, and base qualities are not available.

The donors were roughly 38 Caucasian individuals from Russia, aged roughly 6 to 100 years, who were systemically healthy. Each donor gave about 9.7 milliliters of peripheral blood, drawn into EDTA-treated Vacutainer tubes. Ficoll-Paque density-gradient centrifugation was used to isolate PBMCs, with at least 6.5 million per sample. Total RNA, at least 6 micrograms per sample, was extracted from PBMCs with Trizol reagent. The percentages of naive CD45RAhigh/CD27high T cells were determined by flow cytometry on a PBMC aliquot from every donor. These same records also appear under a second study, on T cells of mothers and their children. The second study's paper adds: The donors were nine systemically healthy Caucasian individuals, made up of three mothers and their six children. cDNA synthesis consumed the entire amount of extracted RNA, loaded at around 1.4 ug RNA in each 15 ul reaction. Sample barcodes and 2-4 random nucleotides were added via the M1S primer in the second PCR. Each mother yielded over 8.5 million TCR beta CDR3 reads and each child 2.5 million to 3 million reads. Thymic selection similarly shapes TCR recombination output in related and unrelated pairs, with minor effect from inherited differences. Normalized repertoire overlap in related mother-child pairs was always slightly higher than in unrelated mother-child pairs, but the difference was never significant. With a sensitivity of approximately 92 clones per million clonotypes, no persistent microchimeric T cell clones were detected. To look for features that set related mother-child pairs apart from unrelated individuals, the researchers ran deep NGS to compare the TCR beta repertoires of mothers and children. On average, the children were around 11 +/- 4 years old, while the mothers were about 40 +/- 4 years old. After adapter ligation was performed with NEBNext reagents, the libraries were sequenced on an Illumina HiSeq 2000 with 100+100 nt paired-end reads. To prevent cross-contamination, the mother and child libraries were prepared a month apart and were sequenced in separate runs. For each donor, somewhere between roughly 500,000 and 2,300,000 distinct TCR beta clonotypes were identified. Naive TCR beta clonotypes were estimated from low-frequency clonotypes matched to each donor's FACS-determined naive share, without sorting.

Rearrangement joined TRBV7-9 to TRBJ1-2; the best D guess is TRBD1, with 5 bases matching. Sequencing was done on a sample of blood. The sequence came from a boy under 18 in good health. The nucleotide sequence reads TGTGCCAGCAGCCGAATTGGGGGGAGTGACTATGGCTACACCTTC. It codes for CASSRIGGSDYGYTF.